A selection of T cell receptor beta chains follows, all from one sample in a study of T cell responses to AZD1222 COVID-19 vaccine. Sequencing was performed with immunoSEQ multiplex PCR; in TCRdb, only in-frame clones are kept and a portion is missing. The table lists about 130,000 clones, 94% of them singletons, with around 7% in the top ten. The sample in question was peripheral blood, obtained on day 0 of AZD1222 vaccination. The source of these receptors is an adult in good health. The CDR3 runs from the conserved cysteine through the conserved F or W. Each record gives: J gene, clone size, D gene, V gene, CDR3 DNA, CDR3 protein. D genes are given only for firm matches. Only some rows state a clone size, as once, few, many or a class for expanded clones.

>TRBJ2-1|NA|TRBD2|TRBV6-1
TGTGCCAGCAGTGAACTAGCGGGAACCTACAATGAGCAGTTCTTC
CASSELAGTYNEQFF
>TRBJ2-1|NA|TRBD2|TRBV3-1/TRBV3-2
TGTGCCAGCAGCCAATCTTCGGCGGGAGCCTGGAGTGAGCAGTTCTTC
CASSQSSAGAWSEQFF
>TRBJ2-3|NA|NA|TRBV5-4
TGTGCCAGCAGCTTGGAGGGGGGGCCCTCCACAGATACGCAGTATTTT
CASSLEGGPSTDTQYF
>TRBJ2-2|once|NA|TRBV24-1
TGTGCCACCAGTGAACTGACAGAAACCGGGGAGCTGTTTTTT
CATSELTETGELFF
>TRBJ1-4|NA|NA|TRBV5-6
TGTGCCAGTATTGAGCAGGGCTCAGGGACTAATGAAAAACTGTTTTTT
CASIEQGSGTNEKLFF
>TRBJ1-1|NA|TRBD1|TRBV5-1
TGCGCCAGCAGCTTTGACAGGGTCCCGAACACTGAAGCTTTCTTT
CASSFDRVPNTEAFF
>TRBJ2-7|NA|TRBD1|TRBV7-8
TGTGCCAGCAGCATTAGGGACAGGGAGATGAGTCCGCAGTACTTC
CASSIRDREMSPQYF
>TRBJ2-1|NA|NA|TRBV12-5
TGTGCTAGTGGTAATCCCGGGACATATCCCGGATCGGACAATGAGCAGTTCTTC
CASGNPGTYPGSDNEQFF
>TRBJ2-7|few|NA|TRBV5-1
TGCGCCAGCAGCTTACAGCTGCCCGAGGGAGAGCAGTACTTC
CASSLQLPEGEQYF
>TRBJ1-1|NA|TRBD1|TRBV6-5
TGTGCCAGCAGTTACGCCAGGGGGCGAGTCCCTGAAGCTTTCTTT
CASSYARGRVPEAFF
>TRBJ2-7|once|TRBD1|TRBV7-6
TGTGCCAGCAGCTTAAGTGGACAGGGCGTCGGCGAGCAGTACTTC
CASSLSGQGVGEQYF
>TRBJ1-1|NA|NA|TRBV25-1
TGTGCCAGCAGTGAATATTCAGGTAACACTGAAGCTTTCTTT
CASSEYSGNTEAFF
>TRBJ2-7|NA|NA|TRBV2
TGTGCCAGCACCAAAACCCCGGGAGGGGGCTTCGACGAGCAGTACTTC
CASTKTPGGGFDEQYF
>TRBJ1-5|NA|TRBD1|TRBV25-1
TGTGCCAGCAGTTACTGTTGGGACAGGTCTTATAGCAATCAGCCCCAGCATTTT
CASSYCWDRSYSNQPQHF
>TRBJ2-3|NA|NA|TRBV29-1
TGCAGCGTTGTAGGCGCTTTAACCACCGTCGATACGCAGTATTTT
CSVVGALTTVDTQYF
>TRBJ1-2|NA|NA|TRBV28
TGTGCCAGCAGTTTGGTGGACAGATACTTATATGGCTACACCTTC
CASSLVDRYLYGYTF
>TRBJ2-7|NA|TRBD1|TRBV28
TGTGCCAGCAGTTTGGCCGGGACAGGGACCTACGAGCAGTACTTC
CASSLAGTGTYEQYF
>TRBJ2-4|NA|NA|TRBV7-9
TGTGCCAGCAGCTCCCCCGCTCGGGACATTCAGTACTTC
CASSSPARDIQYF
>TRBJ2-6|once|NA|TRBV5-1
TGCGCCAGCAGCTTGGGAGGGGTCGTTGGGGCCAACGTCCTGACTTTC
CASSLGGVVGANVLTF
>TRBJ2-7|NA|NA|TRBV30
TGTGCCTGTCGTGAGACCTACGAGCAGTACTTC
CACRETYEQYF
>TRBJ2-5|NA|NA|TRBV3-1/TRBV3-2
TGTGCCAGCAGCCAAGATCTTGAGACCCAGTACTTC
CASSQDLETQYF
>TRBJ1-4|NA|NA|TRBV28
TGTGCCAGCAGGGAGTCGGGGCCAAATTCTGATGAAAAACTGTTTTTT
CASRESGPNSDEKLFF
>TRBJ2-5|NA|NA|TRBV25-1
TGTGCCAGCAGTGAATATGGGAAGGCGACTAGCCAAGAGACCCAGTACTTC
CASSEYGKATSQETQYF
>TRBJ2-7|NA|TRBD1|TRBV7-8
TGTGCCAGCAGCTCCCACAGGGGTTGGGAGCAGTACTTC
CASSSHRGWEQYF
>TRBJ1-5|NA|NA|TRBV27
TGTGCCAGCAGTCTCGACAGGTTGGGCAATCAGCCCCAGCATTTT
CASSLDRLGNQPQHF
>TRBJ2-5|NA|TRBD2|TRBV28
TGTGCCAGCAGTTTACCAGCGGGGTCTTCAGAGACCCAGTACTTC
CASSLPAGSSETQYF
>TRBJ2-1|once|NA|TRBV21-1
TGTGCCAGCAGTCCCGGACCCAGTCCGGACAAGGAGTACAATGAGCAGTTCTTC
CASSPGPSPDKEYNEQFF
>TRBJ2-3|NA|NA|TRBV30
TGTGCCTGGAGTTCCCAGGCCGCGCAGTATTTT
CAWSSQAAQYF
>TRBJ1-5|NA|NA|TRBV28
TGTGCCAGCAGTTTATTGGCAGGGGCAACTTATCAGCCCCAGCATTTT
CASSLLAGATYQPQHF
>TRBJ1-1|NA|NA|TRBV21-1
TGTGCCAGCAGGAACGAGGGCTACCCGCTTCGGGGCACTGAAGCTTTCTTT
CASRNEGYPLRGTEAFF
>TRBJ2-7|NA|TRBD2|TRBV3-1/TRBV3-2
TGTGCCAGCAGCCCGGGACTAGGGGGTTTCTACGAGCAGTACTTC
CASSPGLGGFYEQYF
>TRBJ1-2|NA|NA|TRBV7-9
TGTGCCAGCAGCGTGGTTGGAGGGGGAGATGGCTACACCTTC
CASSVVGGGDGYTF
>TRBJ1-5|NA|NA|TRBV6-5
TGTGCCAGCAGCTGGGCAGGGAGTAGCAATCAGCCCCAGCATTTT
CASSWAGSSNQPQHF
>TRBJ1-5|NA|TRBD1|TRBV30
TGTGCCTGGAGTGCCAACAGGGGACAGCCCCAGCATTTT
CAWSANRGQPQHF
>TRBJ2-1|NA|NA|TRBV7-6
TGTGCCAGCAGCTTTAGTGGGGGGGGAGGACAGTTATACAATGAGCAGTTCTTC
CASSFSGGGGQLYNEQFF
>TRBJ2-1|NA|NA|TRBV30
TGTGCCTGGAGTTCCGGTGTGGGAGTGGATGAGCAGTTCTTC
CAWSSGVGVDEQFF
>TRBJ1-1|NA|NA|TRBV19
TGTGCCAGTAGGGCCTTACAATATGTGAACACTGAAGCTTTCTTT
CASRALQYVNTEAFF
>TRBJ2-5|once|NA|TRBV7-9
TGTGCCAGCAGCTTTGGAGAGACCCAGTACTTC
CASSFGETQYF
>TRBJ2-7|NA|NA|TRBV14
TGTGCCAGCGGCGACTACGAGCAGTACTTC
CASGDYEQYF
>TRBJ1-2|once|NA|TRBV14
TGTGCCAGCAGCCAAGTTGTACAGGTATCTGGCTACACCTTC
CASSQVVQVSGYTF
>TRBJ2-7|once|TRBD2|TRBV10-3
TGTGCCATCACCGTAAGGGGTAGCGGGGGGTACGAGCAGTACTTC
CAITVRGSGGYEQYF